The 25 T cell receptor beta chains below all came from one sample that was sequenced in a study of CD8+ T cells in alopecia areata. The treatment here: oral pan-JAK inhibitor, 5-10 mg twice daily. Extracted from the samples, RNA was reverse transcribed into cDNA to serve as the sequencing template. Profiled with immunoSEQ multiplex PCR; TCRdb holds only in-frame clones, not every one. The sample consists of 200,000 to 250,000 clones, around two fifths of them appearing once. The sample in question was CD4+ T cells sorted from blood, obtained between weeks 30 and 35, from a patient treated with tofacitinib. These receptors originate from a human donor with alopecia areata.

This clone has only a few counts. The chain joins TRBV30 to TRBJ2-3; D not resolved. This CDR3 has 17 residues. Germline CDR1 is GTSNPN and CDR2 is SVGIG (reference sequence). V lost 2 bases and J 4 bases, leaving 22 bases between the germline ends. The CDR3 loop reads CAWSKQKGLLGADTQYF. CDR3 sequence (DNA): TGTGCCTGGAGTAAGCAGAAGGGCTTACTTGGGGCAGATACGCAGTATTTT.

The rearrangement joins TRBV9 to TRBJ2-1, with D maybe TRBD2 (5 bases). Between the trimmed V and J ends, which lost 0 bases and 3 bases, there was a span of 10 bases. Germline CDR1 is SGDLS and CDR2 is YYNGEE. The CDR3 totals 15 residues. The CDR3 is CASSVELGNYNEQFF. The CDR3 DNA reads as TGTGCCAGCAGCGTAGAACTAGGAAACTACAATGAGCAGTTCTTC.

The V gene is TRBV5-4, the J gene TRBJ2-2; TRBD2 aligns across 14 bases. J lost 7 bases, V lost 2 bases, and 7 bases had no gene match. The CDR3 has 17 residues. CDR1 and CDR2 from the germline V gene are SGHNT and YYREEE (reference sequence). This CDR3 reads CASSFGTSGRPGGELFF. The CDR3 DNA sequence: TGTGCCAGCAGCTTCGGGACTAGCGGGAGACCGGGCGGGGAGCTGTTTTTT. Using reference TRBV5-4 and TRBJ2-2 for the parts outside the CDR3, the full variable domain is ETGVTQSPTHLIKTRGQQVTLRCSSQSGHNTVSWYQQALGQGPQFIFQYYREEENGRGNFPPRFSGLQFPNYSSELNVNALELDDSALYLCASSFGTSGRPGGELFFGEGSRLTVL.

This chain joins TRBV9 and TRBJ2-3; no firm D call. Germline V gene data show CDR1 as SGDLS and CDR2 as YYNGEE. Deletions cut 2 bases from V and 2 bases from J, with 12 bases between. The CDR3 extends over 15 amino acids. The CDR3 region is CASSVEMRSTDTQYF. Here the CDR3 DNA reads TGTGCCAGCAGCGTCGAGATGCGGTCCACAGATACGCAGTATTTT.

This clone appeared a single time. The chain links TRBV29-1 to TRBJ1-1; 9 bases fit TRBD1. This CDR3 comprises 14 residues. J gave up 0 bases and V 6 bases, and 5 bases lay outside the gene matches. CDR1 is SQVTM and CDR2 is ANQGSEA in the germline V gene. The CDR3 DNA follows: TGCAGCGTCGTGACAGGGGGAATGAACACTGAAGCTTTCTTT. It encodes CSVVTGGMNTEAFF.

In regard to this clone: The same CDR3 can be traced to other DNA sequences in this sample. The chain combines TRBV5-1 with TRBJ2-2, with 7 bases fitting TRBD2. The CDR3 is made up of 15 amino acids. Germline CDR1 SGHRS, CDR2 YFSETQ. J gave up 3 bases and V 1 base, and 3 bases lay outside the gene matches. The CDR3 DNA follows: TGCGCCAGCAGCTTGAGGAGCGGGGACACCGGGGAGCTGTTTTTT. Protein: CASSLRSGDTGELFF.

This CDR3 is CAWIHQVGRRDTQYF. The CDR3 DNA sequence: TGTGCCTGGATTCACCAGGTCGGACGGAGAGATACGCAGTATTTT. The V and J genes are TRBV30 and TRBJ2-3; D ambiguous. The CDR3 loop spans 15 amino acids. Germline V gene data show CDR1 as GTSNPN and CDR2 as SVGIG (reference sequence). V was clipped by 4 bases and J by 5 bases, with 19 bases between them.

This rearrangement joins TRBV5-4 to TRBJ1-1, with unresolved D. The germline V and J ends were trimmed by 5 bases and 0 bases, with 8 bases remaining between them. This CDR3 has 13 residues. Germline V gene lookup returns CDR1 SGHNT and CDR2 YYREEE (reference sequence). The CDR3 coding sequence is TGTGCCAGCAGGGACGGTATGAACACTGAAGCTTTCTTT. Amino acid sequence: CASRDGMNTEAFF.

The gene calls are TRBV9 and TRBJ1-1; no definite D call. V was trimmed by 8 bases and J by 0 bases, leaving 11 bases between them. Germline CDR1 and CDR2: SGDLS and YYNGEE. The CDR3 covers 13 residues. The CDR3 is CASVGQMNTEAFF. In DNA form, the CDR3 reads TGTGCCAGTGTAGGCCAGATGAACACTGAAGCTTTCTTT.

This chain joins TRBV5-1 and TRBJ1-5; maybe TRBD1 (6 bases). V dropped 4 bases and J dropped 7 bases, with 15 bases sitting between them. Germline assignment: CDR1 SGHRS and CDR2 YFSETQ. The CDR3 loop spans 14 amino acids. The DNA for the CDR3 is TGCGCCAGCAGCCTGCACCCAGGGGACCAGCCCCAGCATTTT. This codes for CASSLHPGDQPQHF.

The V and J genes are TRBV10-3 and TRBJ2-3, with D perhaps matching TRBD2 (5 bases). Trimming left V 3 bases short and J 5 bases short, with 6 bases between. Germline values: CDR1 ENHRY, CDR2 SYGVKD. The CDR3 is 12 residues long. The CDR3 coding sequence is TGTGCCATCAGTGAAGGGAGAGATACGCAGTATTTT. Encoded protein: CAISEGRDTQYF.

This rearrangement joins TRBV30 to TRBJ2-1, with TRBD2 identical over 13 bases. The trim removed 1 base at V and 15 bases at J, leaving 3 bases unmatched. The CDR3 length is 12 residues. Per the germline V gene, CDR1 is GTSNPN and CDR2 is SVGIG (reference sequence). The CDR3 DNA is TGTGCCTGGAGTGAGACTAGCGGGAGGTTGTTCTTC. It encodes CAWSETSGRLFF.

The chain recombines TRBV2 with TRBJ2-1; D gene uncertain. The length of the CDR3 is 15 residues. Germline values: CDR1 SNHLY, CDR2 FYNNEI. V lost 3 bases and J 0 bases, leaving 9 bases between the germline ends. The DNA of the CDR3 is TGTGCCAGCAGTGACAGCTGGAGCTCCTACAATGAGCAGTTCTTC. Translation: CASSDSWSSYNEQFF.

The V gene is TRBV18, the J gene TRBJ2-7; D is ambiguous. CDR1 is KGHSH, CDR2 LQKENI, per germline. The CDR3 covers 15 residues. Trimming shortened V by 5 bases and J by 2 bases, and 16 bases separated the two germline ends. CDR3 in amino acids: CASSTSGTPTYEQYF. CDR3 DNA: TGTGCCAGCTCAACCTCAGGAACACCCACCTACGAGCAGTACTTC.

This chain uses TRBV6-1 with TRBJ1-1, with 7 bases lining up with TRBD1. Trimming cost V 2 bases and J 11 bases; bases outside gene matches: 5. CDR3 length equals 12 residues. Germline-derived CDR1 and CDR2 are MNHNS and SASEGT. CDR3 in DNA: TGTGCCAGCAGTGAAAGGGGGCTTCGGGCTTTCTTT. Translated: CASSERGLRAFF.

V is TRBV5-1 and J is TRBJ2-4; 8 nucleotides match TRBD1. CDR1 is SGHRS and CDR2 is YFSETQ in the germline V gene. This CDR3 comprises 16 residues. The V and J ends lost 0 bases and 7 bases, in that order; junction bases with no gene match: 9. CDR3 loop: CASSLGGGQGWNIQYF. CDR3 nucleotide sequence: TGCGCCAGCAGCTTGGGTGGCGGACAGGGTTGGAACATTCAGTACTTC.

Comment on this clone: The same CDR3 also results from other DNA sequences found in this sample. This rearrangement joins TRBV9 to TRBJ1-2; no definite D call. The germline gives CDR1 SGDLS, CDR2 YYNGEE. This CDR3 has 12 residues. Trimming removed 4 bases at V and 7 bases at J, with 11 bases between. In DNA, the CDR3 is TGTGCCAGCAGCCCGAGCAAGGGTGGCTACACCTTC. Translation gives CASSPSKGGYTF. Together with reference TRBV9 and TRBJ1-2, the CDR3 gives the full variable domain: DSGVTQTPKHLITATGQRVTLRCSPRSGDLSVYWYQQSLDQGLQFLIQYYNGEERAKGNILERFSAQQFPDLHSELNLSSLELGDSALYFCASSPSKGGYTFGSGTRLTVV.

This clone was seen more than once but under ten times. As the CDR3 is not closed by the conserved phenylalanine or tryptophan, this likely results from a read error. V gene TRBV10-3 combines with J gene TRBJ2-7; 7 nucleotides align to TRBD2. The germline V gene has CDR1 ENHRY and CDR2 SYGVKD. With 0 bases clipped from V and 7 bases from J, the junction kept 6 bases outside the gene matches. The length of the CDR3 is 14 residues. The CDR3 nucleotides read TGTGCCATCAGTGAGTCGCGGGGGTATTGGGAGCAGTACCTC. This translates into CAISESRGYWEQYL.

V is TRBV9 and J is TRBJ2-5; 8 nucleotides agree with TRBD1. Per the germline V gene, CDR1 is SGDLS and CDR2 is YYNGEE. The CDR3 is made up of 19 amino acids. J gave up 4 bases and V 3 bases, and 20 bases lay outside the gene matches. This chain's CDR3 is CASSAPVGHRQGRIETQYF. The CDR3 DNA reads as TGTGCCAGCAGCGCTCCCGTTGGGCACAGACAGGGGAGAATAGAGACCCAGTACTTC.

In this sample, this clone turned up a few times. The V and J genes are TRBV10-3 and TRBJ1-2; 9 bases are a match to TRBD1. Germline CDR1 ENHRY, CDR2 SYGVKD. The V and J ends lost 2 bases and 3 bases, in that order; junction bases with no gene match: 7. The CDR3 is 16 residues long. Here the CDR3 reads CAISEIGDRVDYGYTF. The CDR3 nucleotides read TGTGCCATCAGTGAGATTGGGGACAGGGTGGACTATGGCTACACCTTC.

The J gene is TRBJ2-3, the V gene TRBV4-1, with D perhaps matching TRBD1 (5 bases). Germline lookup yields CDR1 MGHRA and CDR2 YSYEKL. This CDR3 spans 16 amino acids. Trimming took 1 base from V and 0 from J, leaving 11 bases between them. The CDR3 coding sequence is TGCGCCAGCAGCCAAGGTTTCCCAGGGAGCACAGATACGCAGTATTTT. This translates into CASSQGFPGSTDTQYF.

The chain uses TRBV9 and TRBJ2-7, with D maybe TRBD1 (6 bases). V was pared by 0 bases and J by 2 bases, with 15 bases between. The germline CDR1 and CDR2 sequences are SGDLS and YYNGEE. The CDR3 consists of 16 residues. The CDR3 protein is CASSVGPGTSTYEQYF. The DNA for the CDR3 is TGTGCCAGCAGCGTAGGCCCAGGGACATCAACCTACGAGCAGTACTTC.

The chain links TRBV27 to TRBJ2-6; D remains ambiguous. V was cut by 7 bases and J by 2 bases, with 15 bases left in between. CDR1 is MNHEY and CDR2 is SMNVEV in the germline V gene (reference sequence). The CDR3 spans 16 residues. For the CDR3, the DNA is TGTGCCAGCACTCACCTAATCCGGGCTGGGGCCAACGTCCTGACTTTC. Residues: CASTHLIRAGANVLTF.

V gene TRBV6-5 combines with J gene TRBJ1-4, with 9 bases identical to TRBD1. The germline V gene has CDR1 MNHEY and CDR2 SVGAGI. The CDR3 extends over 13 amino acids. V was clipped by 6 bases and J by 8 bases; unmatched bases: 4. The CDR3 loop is CASRRGQGEKLFF. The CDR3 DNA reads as TGTGCCAGCAGACGGGGACAGGGAGAAAAACTGTTTTTT.

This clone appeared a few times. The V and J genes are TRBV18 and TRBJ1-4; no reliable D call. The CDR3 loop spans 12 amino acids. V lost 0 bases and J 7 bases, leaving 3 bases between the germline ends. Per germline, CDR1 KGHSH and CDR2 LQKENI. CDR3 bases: TGTGCCAGCTCACCACCGGGTGAAAAACTGTTTTTT. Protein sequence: CASSPPGEKLFF. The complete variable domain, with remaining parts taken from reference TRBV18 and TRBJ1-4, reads NAGVMQNPRHLVRRRGQEARLRCSPMKGHSHVYWYRQLPEEGLKFMVYLQKENIIDESGMPKERFSAEFPKEGPSILRIQQVVRGDSAAYFCASSPPGEKLFFGSGTQLSVL.